This T cell receptor (beta chain) was captured by sequencing in a study of early T cells in non-severe SARS-CoV-2 infection. Study at large: Chains from this unsorted whole-blood bulk RNA could not be paired. Study-wide findings and caveats: Anti-spike CD8 responses were favored in VDJdb matching, and private and CD4 specificities were missed.

Per germline, CDR1 SGHTA and CDR2 FQGTGA. Germline trimming cut 1 base from V and 7 bases from J; bases unmatched to any gene: 4. The length of the CDR3 is 16 residues. This clonotype showed up many times. Its antigen is not known. Separate cDNA molecules each had unique molecular identifiers attached to them. TCRdb analysed the 5' RACE reads with MiXCR anew, one entry per CDR3 protein. The table shows some 27,000 distinct CDR3 sequences, with about 5% occurring only once. The rearrangement uses TRBV7-3 and TRBJ2-1; TRBD2 matches 13 bases. This receptor was taken from an adult who was a healthcare worker with PCR-confirmed SARS-CoV-2 infection or an uninfected control (not recorded which). The sequencing input was whole blood. CDR3 nucleotide sequence: TGTGCCAGCAGCTTAATCGGGACTAGCGGGACAAATGAGCAGTTCTTC. Translating it yields CASSLIGTSGTNEQFF.